These T cell receptor beta chains were read from a single sample in a study of beta chain features in type 1 diabetes. Here immunoSEQ multiplex PCR was the method, and the copy in TCRdb shows in-frame clones only, minus some. The sample lists approximately 330,000 clones, approximately 10% occurring once. The sequencing sample was made of naive CD4+ T cells from blood. These TCRs come from a young woman in good health. Both conserved end residues are part of each CDR3. A D gene is named only where the DNA matches it firmly. The listing skips clone size in some rows; elsewhere it reads once, few, many or a size class.

d_gene	v_gene	j_gene	abundance	CDR3nt	CDR3aa
TRBD2	TRBV5-4	TRBJ2-2	.	TGTGCCAGCAGCTTGTATATACTAGCGGGAGACAACACCGGGGAGCTGTTTTTT	CASSLYILAGDNTGELFF
.	TRBV6-5	TRBJ1-5	.	TGTGCCAGCAGTTACGAGGGTGGTGGCAATCAGCCCCAGCATTTT	CASSYEGGGNQPQHF
.	TRBV6-5	TRBJ2-5	.	TGTGCCAGCAGTTATGAGAGACATTCCGAGACCCAGTACTTC	CASSYERHSETQYF
.	TRBV19	TRBJ2-5	.	TGTGCCAGTAGTACCTCGTACCAAGAGACCCAGTACTTC	CASSTSYQETQYF
TRBD1	TRBV18	TRBJ1-3	.	TGTGCCAGCTCACCACCGGACAGGGGAAACACCATATATTTT	CASSPPDRGNTIYF
.	TRBV7-9	TRBJ1-1	few	TGTGCCAGCAGCATCCGAGGATTACACACTGAAGCTTTCTTT	CASSIRGLHTEAFF
.	TRBV30	TRBJ1-1	.	TGTGCCTGGAGTGAGGGCAGGGTCACTGAAGCTTTCTTT	CAWSEGRVTEAFF
TRBD2	TRBV7-7	TRBJ2-1	few	TGTGCTAGCAGCTTACTAGCGGGAGACAATGAGCAGTTCTTC	CASSLLAGDNEQFF
TRBD1	TRBV4-1	TRBJ2-7	.	TGCGCCAGCAGAGAGACAGGGGGCTCCTACGAGCAGTACTTC	CASRETGGSYEQYF
TRBD2	TRBV4-3	TRBJ2-7	.	TGCGCCAGCAGCCAAGAGGGACTAGCGGACTACGAGCAGTACTTC	CASSQEGLADYEQYF
TRBD2	TRBV4-3	TRBJ2-7	.	TGCGCCAGCAGCCAAGAGCCGGGGGGGAGGCCCATTGGCGAGCAGTACTTC	CASSQEPGGRPIGEQYF
TRBD2	TRBV9	TRBJ2-7	few	TGTGCCAGCAGCTCCACAGCGGGAACCTACGAGCAGTACTTC	CASSSTAGTYEQYF
TRBD2	TRBV9	TRBJ2-1	few	TGTGCCAGCAGCGTTATAAGCGGGGCTTTAAATGAGCAGTTCTTC	CASSVISGALNEQFF
.	TRBV30	TRBJ1-4	.	TGTGCCTGGAGTGTTGGAGTAGCTAATGAAAAACTGTTTTTT	CAWSVGVANEKLFF
.	TRBV15	TRBJ2-3	.	TGTGCCACCAGCAGAGAGCGGACGCAGTATTTT	CATSRERTQYF
TRBD1	TRBV29-1	TRBJ1-2	few	TGCAGCGACAACAGGGGGAGCGGCTATGGCTACACCTTC	CSDNRGSGYGYTF
TRBD2	TRBV7-9	TRBJ2-3	.	TGTGCCAGCAGCATGGCCGGGACTAGACCCACAGATACGCAGTATTTT	CASSMAGTRPTDTQYF
.	TRBV29-1	TRBJ1-3	.	TGCAGCGTCTCTTCTGGAAACACCATATATTTT	CSVSSGNTIYF
TRBD1	TRBV23-1	TRBJ2-6	.	TGCGCCAGCAGTCGACACAGGGGGGACGTAGCTGGGGCCAACGTCCTGACTTTC	CASSRHRGDVAGANVLTF
.	TRBV25-1	TRBJ2-5	.	TGTGCCAGCAGTGAATATAGGCAGGGGTGGGGGGAGACCCAGTACTTC	CASSEYRQGWGETQYF
.	TRBV28	TRBJ2-7	.	TGTGCCAGCAGCTCCGGGACACTGTCCTACGAGCAGTACTTC	CASSSGTLSYEQYF
.	TRBV7-2	TRBJ1-5	few	TGTGCCAGCAGCTCCGCAGGTTGGCAGCCCCAGCATTTT	CASSSAGWQPQHF
.	TRBV7-9	TRBJ2-3	few	TGTGCCAGCAGCTACGGAAGCGCAGATACGCAGTATTTT	CASSYGSADTQYF
TRBD2	TRBV30	TRBJ2-7	.	TGTGCCTGGAGTCTTGGCGGGAGGGCCAACGAGCAGTACTTC	CAWSLGGRANEQYF
TRBD2	TRBV25-1	TRBJ2-7	few	TGTGCCAGCAGCCCCGGGACTAGTATCTACGAGCAGTACTTC	CASSPGTSIYEQYF
.	TRBV18	TRBJ2-2	few	TGTGCCAGCTCCCCGAGGGAGGACACCGGGGAGCTGTTTTTT	CASSPREDTGELFF
TRBD1	TRBV5-5	TRBJ1-2	.	TGTGCCAGCAGCCCAGGGGGCCAGGGCTATGGCTACACCTTC	CASSPGGQGYGYTF
TRBD1	TRBV28	TRBJ1-2	few	TGTGCCAGCTACCTGGAGACAGGGGGGATCTATGGCTACACCTTC	CASYLETGGIYGYTF
TRBD1	TRBV7-6	TRBJ2-3	.	TGTGCCAGCAGCTTAGGACAGGGGGCTTCAGATACGCAGTATTTT	CASSLGQGASDTQYF
TRBD1	TRBV18	TRBJ2-1	.	TGTGCCAGCTCACCATTCGGGACAGGGTACGAGGATGAGCAGTTCTTC	CASSPFGTGYEDEQFF
TRBD1	TRBV7-2	TRBJ2-1	few	TGTGCCAGCAGCTTCGGGACAGGGATGGGTGAGCAGTTCTTC	CASSFGTGMGEQFF
TRBD1	TRBV19	TRBJ1-5	.	TGTGCCAGTAGTATAGGACAGGGAGGCAATCAGCCCCAGCATTTT	CASSIGQGGNQPQHF
.	TRBV7-3	TRBJ2-1	.	TGTGCCAGCAGCTTAAACGGACTAAAGAATGAGCAGTTCTTC	CASSLNGLKNEQFF
TRBD2	TRBV6-4	TRBJ2-2	few	TGTGCCACCCGAACTAGCGGGAACACCGGGGAGCTGTTTTTT	CATRTSGNTGELFF
TRBD2	TRBV4-2	TRBJ2-3	.	TGTGCCAGCAGCCAAGAAAGACTAGCGGGAGGGCCAGATACGCAGTATTTT	CASSQERLAGGPDTQYF
TRBD2	TRBV19	TRBJ2-2	few	TGTGCCAGTAGCCCGGGACTAGCGGGAGGGGTCACCGGGGAGCTGTTTTTT	CASSPGLAGGVTGELFF
.	TRBV7-2	TRBJ2-5	few	TGTGCCAGCAGCTTAGATCAGGGCGGATATCAGACCCAGTACTTC	CASSLDQGGYQTQYF
TRBD1	TRBV7-2	TRBJ2-2	.	TGTGCCAGCAGCTTCGCAGGGGGCACCGGGGAGCTGTTTTTT	CASSFAGGTGELFF
TRBD2	TRBV4-1	TRBJ2-4	few	TGCGCCAGCAGCCAAACCACTAGCGGGAGGGGAGCCCTAGCCAAAAACATTCAGTACTTC	CASSQTTSGRGALAKNIQYF
.	TRBV19	TRBJ2-7	few	TGTGCCAGTAGTATTACCCGGGACTACGAGCAGTACTTC	CASSITRDYEQYF
.	TRBV28	TRBJ1-2	few	TGTGCCAGCAGTTTGCGGGGCTACACCTTC	CASSLRGYTF
TRBD1	TRBV27	TRBJ2-7	few	TGTGCTACGATGGAAGGGACAGGGTGGACCTACGAGCAGTACTTC	CATMEGTGWTYEQYF
TRBD1	TRBV10-3	TRBJ2-7	few	TGTGCCATCAGGACCCTGGGACAGAACGAGCAGTACTTC	CAIRTLGQNEQYF
TRBD2	TRBV6-6	TRBJ2-1	few	TGTGCCAGCAGTTACGGAGCGGGAGCCAGCAATGAGCAGTTCTTC	CASSYGAGASNEQFF
.	TRBV11-2	TRBJ2-3	few	TGTGCCAGCAGCACCGACGGCGGTAGCACAGATACGCAGTATTTT	CASSTDGGSTDTQYF